These 9 T cell receptor beta chains came from one sample sequenced in a study of blood T cell repertoires in COVID-19. Clones were sequenced by immunoSEQ multiplex PCR, and TCRdb holds only the in-frame ones, with some missing. The sample lists tens of thousands of clones; 82% were seen once. Material for sequencing was peripheral blood. The receptors derive from a man in his fifties or sixties with active or convalescent COVID-19.

This clone was seen only once. Here the CDR3 reads CASSGMADTGVNEAFF. Written as DNA, the CDR3 is TGTGCCAGCAGTGGCATGGCGGACACGGGGGTCAATGAAGCTTTCTTT. J is TRBJ1-1 and V is TRBV28; D possibly corresponds to TRBD1 (5 bases). Deletions cut 5 bases from V and 7 bases from J, with 23 bases between. Germline CDR1 reads MDHEN; CDR2 reads SYDVKM. The CDR3 totals 16 residues.

The chain recombines TRBV4-2 with TRBJ2-7, with TRBD2 matching over 7 bases. Germline CDR1 and CDR2: LGHNA and YNFKEQ. V shed 0 bases, J shed 7 bases, and the junction held 9 bases outside the gene matches. CDR3 length: 15 residues. As DNA, the CDR3 is TGTGCCAGCAGCCAAGATCTGGGCGGGGGAGGTGAGCAGTACTTC. It translates to CASSQDLGGGGEQYF.

This clone was seen only once. The chain links TRBV6-5 to TRBJ2-2; D is perhaps TRBD2 (6 bases). Germline V gives CDR1 MNHEY, CDR2 SVGAGI. Trimming shortened V by 5 bases and J by 1 base, and 8 bases separated the two germline ends. CDR3 length: 14 amino acids. CDR3: CASSTGENTGELFF. The CDR3 region has the DNA TGTGCCAGCAGTACGGGGGAGAACACCGGGGAGCTGTTTTTT.

This clone was observed a handful of times. The chain combines TRBV7-9 with TRBJ1-1, with D possibly being TRBD1 (5 bases). This CDR3 region has 15 residues. With 2 bases removed from V and 1 base from J, the gap between germline ends came to 11 bases. CDR1 and CDR2 (germline): SEHNR, FQNEAQ (reference sequence). Here the CDR3 DNA reads TGTGCCAGCAGCTTAATCCCGACAGCGAACACTGAAGCTTTCTTT. This translates into CASSLIPTANTEAFF.

There are a few counts of this clone. This chain links TRBV19 with TRBJ1-1, with TRBD1 matching over 7 bases. J gave up 4 bases and V 4 bases, and 3 bases lay outside the gene matches. Per the germline V gene, CDR1 is LNHDA and CDR2 is SQIVND (reference sequence). The CDR3 extends over 13 amino acids. CDR3 bases: TGTGCCAGTAGTACACAGGGGATCACTGAAGCTTTCTTT. It encodes CASSTQGITEAFF.

The chain couples TRBV2 to TRBJ1-4; 9 nucleotides agree with TRBD1. CDR1 is SNHLY and CDR2 is FYNNEI in the germline V gene. J lost 8 bases, V lost 5 bases, and 9 bases had no gene match. The CDR3 totals 15 residues. Here the CDR3 DNA reads TGTGCCAGCAGTAAGCAACAGGGGGCAAGGGAAAAACTGTTTTTT. Protein: CASSKQQGAREKLFF.

V gene TRBV28 combines with J gene TRBJ2-7; TRBD2 agrees at 9 bases. The CDR3 totals 15 residues. V lost 5 bases, J lost 7 bases, and 12 bases stayed unmatched. Per germline, CDR1 MDHEN and CDR2 SYDVKM. CDR3 bases: TGTGCCAGCAGTCTCTCAGCGGGGGGCCTGCAAGAGCAGTACGTC. Its translation is CASSLSAGGLQEQYV.

V and J are TRBV29-1 and TRBJ2-5; 8 nucleotides align to TRBD1. This CDR3 is built from 13 residues. The germline gives CDR1 SQVTM, CDR2 ANQGSEA. After removal of 6 bases from V and 2 bases from J, the junction contained 5 bases not matched to a gene. CDR3 region: CSVVGQGQETQYF. CDR3 bases: TGCAGCGTCGTCGGACAGGGACAAGAGACCCAGTACTTC.

This sequence joins TRBV7-9 and TRBJ2-6, with a weak D call TRBD2 (5 bases). Deletions cut 1 base from V and 1 base from J, with 17 bases between. The CDR3 loop spans 19 amino acids. Germline CDR1 is SEHNR and CDR2 is FQNEAQ (reference sequence). The CDR3 sequence: CASSLGVDSQGSGANVLTF. CDR3 DNA sequence: TGTGCCAGCAGCTTAGGTGTGGACTCTCAAGGATCTGGGGCCAACGTCCTGACTTTC.